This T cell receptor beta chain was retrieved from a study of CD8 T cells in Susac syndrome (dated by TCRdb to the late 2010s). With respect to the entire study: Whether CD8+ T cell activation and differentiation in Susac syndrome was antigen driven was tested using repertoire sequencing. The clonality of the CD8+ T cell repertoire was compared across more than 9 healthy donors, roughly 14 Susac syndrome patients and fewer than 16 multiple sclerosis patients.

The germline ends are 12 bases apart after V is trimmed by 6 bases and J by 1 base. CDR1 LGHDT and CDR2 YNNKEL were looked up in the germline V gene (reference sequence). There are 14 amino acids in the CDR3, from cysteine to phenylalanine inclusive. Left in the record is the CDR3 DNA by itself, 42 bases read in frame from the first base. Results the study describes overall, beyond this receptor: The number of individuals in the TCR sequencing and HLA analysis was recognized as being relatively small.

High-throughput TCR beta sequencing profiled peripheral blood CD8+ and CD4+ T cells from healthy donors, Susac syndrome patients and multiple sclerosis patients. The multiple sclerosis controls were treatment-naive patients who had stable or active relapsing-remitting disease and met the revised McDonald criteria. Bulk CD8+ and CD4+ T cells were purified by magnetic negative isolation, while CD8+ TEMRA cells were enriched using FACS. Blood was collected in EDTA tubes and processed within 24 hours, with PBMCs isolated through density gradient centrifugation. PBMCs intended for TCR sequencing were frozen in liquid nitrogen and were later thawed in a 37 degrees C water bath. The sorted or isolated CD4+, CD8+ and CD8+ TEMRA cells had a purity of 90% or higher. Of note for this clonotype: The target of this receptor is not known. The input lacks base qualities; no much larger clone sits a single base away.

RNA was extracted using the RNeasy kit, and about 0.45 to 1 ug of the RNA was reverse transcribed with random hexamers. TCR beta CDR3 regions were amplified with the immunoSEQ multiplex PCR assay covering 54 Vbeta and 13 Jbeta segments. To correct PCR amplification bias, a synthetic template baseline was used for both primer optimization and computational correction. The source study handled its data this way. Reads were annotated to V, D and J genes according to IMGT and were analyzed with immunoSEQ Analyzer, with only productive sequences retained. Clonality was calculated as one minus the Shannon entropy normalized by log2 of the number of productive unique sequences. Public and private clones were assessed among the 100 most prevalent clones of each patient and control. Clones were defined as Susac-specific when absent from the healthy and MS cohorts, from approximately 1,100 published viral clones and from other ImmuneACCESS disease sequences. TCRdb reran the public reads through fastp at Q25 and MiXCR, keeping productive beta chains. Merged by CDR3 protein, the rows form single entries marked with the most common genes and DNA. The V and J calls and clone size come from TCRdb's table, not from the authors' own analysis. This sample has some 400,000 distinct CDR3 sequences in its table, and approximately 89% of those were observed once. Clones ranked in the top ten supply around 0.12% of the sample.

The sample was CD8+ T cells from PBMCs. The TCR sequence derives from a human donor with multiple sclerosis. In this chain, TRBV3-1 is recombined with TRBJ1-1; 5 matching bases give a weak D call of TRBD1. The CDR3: CASRKAGTNTEAFF. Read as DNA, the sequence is TGTGCCAGCAGAAAGGCGGGGACGAACACTGAAGCTTTCTTT.